What follows describes a single T cell receptor (beta chain). V shed 5 bases, J shed 9 bases, and the junction held 8 bases outside the gene matches. Germline V gene data show CDR1 as SNHLY and CDR2 as FYNNEI. The CDR3 loop spans 14 amino acids. This sample is drawn from a study of blood T cell repertoires in COVID-19. Across the study: From the United States, Italy and Spain came samples of acute and convalescent COVID-19. T cells, B-cell-depleted T cells, or PBMCs provided the cDNA or gDNA that served as material.

Per the authors' pipeline: Amplification from reference gene primers served as the basis for estimated nucleated cell counts. Data came from immunoSEQ multiplex PCR; TCRdb stores just in-frame clones and leaves some out. The D gene and trimming were derived from the DNA, and the V and J assignments and clone size from that table. The sample has over 200,000 clones, approximately 86% seen once; the top ten hold roughly 1.5%. The sequenced sample was peripheral blood. This chain links TRBV2 with TRBJ2-1; 9 positions agree with TRBD1. This TCR was sampled from a man between 18 and 35 years old with active or convalescent COVID-19. This CDR3 reads CASSTGQGLSEQFF. The CDR3 DNA reads as TGTGCCAGCAGTACGGGACAGGGTTTGAGTGAGCAGTTCTTC.